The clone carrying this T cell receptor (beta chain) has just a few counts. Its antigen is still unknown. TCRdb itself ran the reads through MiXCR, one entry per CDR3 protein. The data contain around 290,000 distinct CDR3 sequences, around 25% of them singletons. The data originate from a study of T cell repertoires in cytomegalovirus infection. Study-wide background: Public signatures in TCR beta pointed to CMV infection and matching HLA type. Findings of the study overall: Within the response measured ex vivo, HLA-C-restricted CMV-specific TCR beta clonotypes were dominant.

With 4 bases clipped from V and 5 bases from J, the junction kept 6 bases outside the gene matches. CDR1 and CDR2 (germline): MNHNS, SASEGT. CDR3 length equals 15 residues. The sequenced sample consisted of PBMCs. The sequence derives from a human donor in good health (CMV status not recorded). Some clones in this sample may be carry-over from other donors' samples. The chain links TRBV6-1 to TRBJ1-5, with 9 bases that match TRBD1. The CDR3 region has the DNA TGTGCCAGCAGTGGGTCGGGACAGGGATATCAGCCCCAGCATTTT. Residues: CASSGSGQGYQPQHF.